What follows are 26 T cell receptor beta chains derived from one specimen sequenced in a study of CD8 T cells in Susac syndrome (dated by TCRdb to the late 2010s). Library construction relied on the immunoSEQ multiplex PCR assay. RNA was extracted with the RNeasy kit and roughly 0.5 to 1 ug was reverse transcribed using random hexamers. TCRdb applied fastp at Q25 and MiXCR to the public reads, then kept only in-frame beta chains. Entries that share a CDR3 protein sequence are merged under the most common genes and DNA. This sample holds a few hundred thousand distinct CDR3 sequences; 65% to 90% were observed only once. The ten top clones hold about 0.22% of the sample. The sample consisted of CD8+ T cells from PBMCs. These receptors came from a human donor with multiple sclerosis.

The chain has TRBV5-6 and TRBJ2-1; TRBD2 matches 9 bases. Trimming at V came to 0 bases and at J to 6 bases, leaving 1 base not matched to a gene. CDR1 is SGHDT, CDR2 YYEEEE, per germline. The CDR3 consists of 14 residues. The CDR3 here is CASSLVAGANEQFF. The CDR3 DNA reads TGTGCCAGCAGCTTGGTAGCGGGAGCCAATGAGCAGTTCTTC.

The chain uses TRBV27 and TRBJ2-1; possibly TRBD2 for D (6 bases). V was pared by 0 bases and J by 10 bases, with 16 bases between. The CDR3 runs to 15 residues. CDR1 is MNHEY and CDR2 is SMNVEV in the germline V gene (reference sequence). The CDR3 region has the DNA TGTGCCAGCAGTTTATCGATCGGGGCGGGATTGGAGCAGTTCTTC. This encodes CASSLSIGAGLEQFF.

This rearrangement joins TRBV30 to TRBJ1-5; D is unclear. CDR3 length: 14 amino acids. CDR1 is GTSNPN, CDR2 SVGIG, per germline (reference sequence). V was clipped by 3 bases and J by 2 bases, with 11 bases between them. The DNA of the CDR3 is TGTGCCTGGAGCGAGGCTATTGGCAATCAGCCCCAGCATTTT. It specifies CAWSEAIGNQPQHF. Combining the CDR3 with reference TRBV30 and TRBJ1-5 gives the whole variable domain SQTIHQWPATLVQPVGSPLSLECTVEGTSNPNLYWYRQAAGRGLQLLFYSVGIGQISSEVPQNLSASRPQDRQFILSSKKLLLSDSGFYLCAWSEAIGNQPQHFGDGTRLSIL.

The chain has TRBV27 and TRBJ2-7; 14 nucleotides align to TRBD2. The V and J ends lost 1 base and 4 bases, in that order; junction bases with no gene match: 3. The CDR3 is 16 residues long. CDR1 is MNHEY and CDR2 is SMNVEV in the germline V gene (reference sequence). The CDR3 protein is CASSLFGTSGSYEQYF. The CDR3, as DNA: TGTGCCAGCAGTTTATTCGGGACTAGCGGGAGTTACGAGCAGTACTTC.

The J gene is TRBJ1-2, the V gene TRBV28; 7 nucleotides align to TRBD1. The CDR3 is made up of 16 amino acids. Germline V lookup: CDR1 MDHEN, CDR2 SYDVKM. V was clipped by 6 bases and J by 3 bases; unmatched bases: 13. The CDR3 nucleotides read TGTGCCAGCAGACTAACTCTAGGGACAGCCGACTATGGCTACACCTTC. Translation gives CASRLTLGTADYGYTF.

This clonotype was observed a handful of times. The V call is TRBV28, the J call TRBJ1-5; 7 positions match TRBD1. Germline V lookup: CDR1 MDHEN, CDR2 SYDVKM. V gave up 5 bases and J gave up 4 bases; unmatched junction bases: 5. The CDR3 is 14 amino acids. The chain's CDR3 is CASSPYRGNQPQHF. The CDR3 DNA follows: TGTGCCAGCAGTCCCTACAGGGGTAATCAGCCCCAGCATTTT.

This sequence joins TRBV9 and TRBJ2-2; 10 bases line up with TRBD2. The CDR3 has 15 amino acids. Germline V gene data show CDR1 as SGDLS and CDR2 as YYNGEE. Germline trimming cut 6 bases from V and 4 bases from J; bases unmatched to any gene: 6. The CDR3 region is CASTGLAASTGELFF. As DNA, the CDR3 is TGTGCCAGCACCGGACTAGCGGCTTCCACCGGGGAGCTGTTTTTT.

The V and J genes are TRBV19 and TRBJ2-1; TRBD1 might be the D (6 bases). V lost 7 bases, J lost 6 bases, and 7 bases lay in between. The length of the CDR3 is 11 residues. Germline assignment: CDR1 LNHDA and CDR2 SQIVND (reference sequence). CDR3 sequence: CASTRGNEQFF. CDR3 nucleotides: TGTGCCAGTACCAGGGGCAATGAGCAGTTCTTC.

This clonotype has just a few counts. V gene TRBV28 combines with J gene TRBJ1-1; no reliable D call. V shed 3 bases and J shed 1 base, with 6 bases lying between them. The CDR3 contains 13 residues. The germline V gene encodes CDR1 MDHEN and CDR2 SYDVKM. The CDR3 DNA is TGTGCCAGCAGTTTCCCCCGGAACACTGAAGCTTTCTTT. Amino acid sequence: CASSFPRNTEAFF. Drawing the rest from reference TRBV28 and TRBJ1-1, the complete variable domain is DVKVTQSSRYLVKRTGEKVFLECVQDMDHENMFWYRQDPGLGLRLIYFSYDVKMKEKGDIPEGYSVSREKKERFSLILESASTNQTSMYLCASSFPRNTEAFFGQGTRLTVV.

The CDR3 DNA is TGTGCCAGCAGTTTGGTTGGGACAGCTAACTACGAGCAGTACTTC. Protein product: CASSLVGTANYEQYF. The rearrangement uses TRBV28 and TRBJ2-7, with 7 bases lining up with TRBD1. V shed 3 bases, J shed 3 bases, and the junction held 8 bases outside the gene matches. Germline CDR1 MDHEN, CDR2 SYDVKM. This CDR3 has 15 amino acids. Full variable domain (missing parts from reference TRBV28 and TRBJ2-7): DVKVTQSSRYLVKRTGEKVFLECVQDMDHENMFWYRQDPGLGLRLIYFSYDVKMKEKGDIPEGYSVSREKKERFSLILESASTNQTSMYLCASSLVGTANYEQYFGPGTRLTVT.

The CDR3 is CASSPVSTHEQYF. As DNA, the CDR3 is TGTGCCAGCAGCCCAGTTTCCACCCACGAGCAGTACTTC. This chain joins TRBV7-9 and TRBJ2-7; no clear D. The CDR3 length is 13 residues. V was pared by 5 bases and J by 5 bases, with 13 bases between. Germline loops: CDR1 SEHNR, CDR2 FQNEAQ (reference sequence).

The chain combines TRBV27 with TRBJ2-7, with 8 nucleotides matching TRBD1. The CDR3 consists of 15 residues. V dropped 6 bases and J dropped 4; count of bases not matched to a gene: 11. Germline V lookup: CDR1 MNHEY, CDR2 SMNVEV (reference sequence). CDR3 sequence (DNA): TGTGCCAGCAGGGAAGAGACAGGGGCTTTTTACGAGCAGTACTTC. Its translation is CASREETGAFYEQYF.

The chain joins TRBV7-9 to TRBJ1-1; the D is unclear. Germline V CDR1 and CDR2: SEHNR, FQNEAQ (reference sequence). The CDR3 loop spans 13 amino acids. The ends were cut back, 3 bases at V and 1 base at J, with 6 bases in the middle. The CDR3 sequence: CASSFHENTEAFF. As DNA, the CDR3 is TGTGCCAGCAGCTTTCACGAGAACACTGAAGCTTTCTTT.

The chain carries TRBV5-4 and TRBJ1-1; 9 bases fit TRBD1. Germline CDR1 and CDR2: SGHNT and YYREEE (reference sequence). This CDR3 is 14 amino acids long. V gave up 2 bases and J gave up 4 bases; unmatched junction bases: 3. The CDR3 DNA sequence: TGTGCCAGCAGCTTCGGGACAGGGTTCACTGAAGCTTTCTTT. This gives the protein CASSFGTGFTEAFF.

The chain couples TRBV6-2 or TRBV6-3 to TRBJ1-5; D remains ambiguous. Germline loops: CDR1 MNHEY, CDR2 SVGEGT. The V end was cut by 0 bases, the J end by 0 bases, with 12 bases between. The CDR3 runs 17 residues. The DNA of the CDR3 is TGTGCCAGCAGTTACTCGCCGGGGAAGGGTAGCAATCAGCCCCAGCATTTT. Translation: CASSYSPGKGSNQPQHF.

This chain links TRBV4-3 with TRBJ2-7; D may be TRBD2 (6 bases). Germline V gives CDR1 LGHNA, CDR2 YSLEER. The V end lost 0 bases, the J end lost 5 bases, and 11 bases lay between the germline ends. This CDR3 is 14 amino acids long. CDR3 nucleotide sequence: TGCGCCAGCAGCCAAGATCTGGAGGGCCACGAGCAGTACTTC. Encoded protein: CASSQDLEGHEQYF.

The rearrangement links TRBV20-1 to TRBJ2-1; 9 positions match TRBD2. CDR3 length: 16 amino acids. In germline, CDR1 is DFQATT, CDR2 SNEGSKA (reference sequence). V was clipped by 2 bases and J by 3 bases; unmatched bases: 8. Here the CDR3 reads CSARTLAGDDYNEQFF. The CDR3 region has the DNA TGCAGTGCTAGAACATTAGCGGGAGACGACTACAATGAGCAGTTCTTC.

This chain links TRBV11-2 with TRBJ2-7; the match to TRBD1 covers 9 bases. From germline, CDR1 is SGHAT and CDR2 FQNNGV. The CDR3 extends over 17 amino acids. V dropped 0 bases and J dropped 4; count of bases not matched to a gene: 10. CDR3 residues: CASSLDFRGQGIYEQYF. CDR3 nucleotide sequence: TGTGCCAGCAGCTTAGATTTTCGAGGACAGGGGATTTACGAGCAGTACTTC. The full variable domain, in which reference TRBV11-2 and TRBJ2-7 provide the parts outside the CDR3, is EAGVAQSPRYKIIEKRQSVAFWCNPISGHATLYWYQQILGQGPKLLIQFQNNGVVDDSQLPKDRFSAERLKGVDSTLKIQPAKLEDSAVYLCASSLDFRGQGIYEQYFGPGTRLTVT.

The chain uses TRBV19 and TRBJ2-7; 7 positions match TRBD1. The V segment lost 6 bases and the J segment 3 bases; nucleotides outside the gene matches: 11. Germline loops: CDR1 LNHDA, CDR2 SQIVND (reference sequence). CDR3 length equals 15 residues. CDR3 sequence: CASSPRGPGYYEQYF. CDR3 nucleotides: TGTGCCAGTAGCCCAAGGGGGCCAGGTTACTACGAGCAGTACTTC.

V is TRBV6-2 or TRBV6-3 and J is TRBJ2-7, with D maybe TRBD1 (6 bases). Deletions cut 6 bases from V and 1 base from J, with 16 bases between. The CDR3 has 15 amino acids. Per the germline V gene, CDR1 is MNHEY and CDR2 is SVGEGT. The CDR3 DNA reads TGTGCCAGCAGCAAACTGGGGGCCACGTCCTACGAGCAGTACTTC. This translates into CASSKLGATSYEQYF.

This chain links TRBV12-3 or TRBV12-4 with TRBJ1-4; D is undetermined. The CDR3 totals 15 residues. Trimming cost V 5 bases and J 6 bases, with 16 bases left between them. This CDR3 reads CASSTTPGYDEKLFF. In nucleotides, the CDR3 is TGTGCCAGCAGTACTACGCCGGGTTATGATGAAAAACTGTTTTTT.

This clonotype was seen just once. This chain links TRBV29-1 with TRBJ2-7, with 7 bases fitting TRBD1. This CDR3 spans 13 amino acids. Germline CDR1 is SQVTM and CDR2 is ANQGSEA. The V gene end was trimmed by 6 bases and the J gene end by 2 bases; junction bases not matched to a gene: 7. CDR3 nucleotide sequence: TGCAGCGTGGGAACGGGACAGACCTACGAGCAGTACTTC. As protein: CSVGTGQTYEQYF.

This chain joins TRBV28 and TRBJ2-7; TRBD2 agrees at 8 bases. The CDR3 totals 16 residues. The V segment lost 6 bases and the J segment 3 bases; nucleotides outside the gene matches: 13. Germline V gene sequence: CDR1 MDHEN, CDR2 SYDVKM. Here the CDR3 DNA reads TGTGCCAGCAGCCAACTGACCACTAGCGGAAACTACGAGCAGTACTTC. It encodes CASSQLTTSGNYEQYF. Full variable domain (outside the CDR3, taken from reference TRBV28 and TRBJ2-7): DVKVTQSSRYLVKRTGEKVFLECVQDMDHENMFWYRQDPGLGLRLIYFSYDVKMKEKGDIPEGYSVSREKKERFSLILESASTNQTSMYLCASSQLTTSGNYEQYFGPGTRLTVT.

The chain is built from TRBV20-1 and TRBJ2-1; 10 nucleotides match TRBD2. The CDR3 spans 18 residues. Per germline, CDR1 DFQATT and CDR2 SNEGSKA (reference sequence). Trimming at V came to 3 bases and at J to 0 bases, leaving 11 bases not matched to a gene. The DNA of the CDR3 is TGCAGTGCTAGGGATAGCGGGGGGACGGCGTCCTCCTACAATGAGCAGTTCTTC. The encoded protein is CSARDSGGTASSYNEQFF.

The chain links TRBV28 to TRBJ2-5, with TRBD2 as a possible D gene (5 bases). V gave up 7 bases and J gave up 1 base, with 16 bases separating them. CDR1 is MDHEN, CDR2 SYDVKM, per germline. The CDR3 has 15 amino acids. The CDR3 nucleotides read TGTGCCAGCAACCCCCCCAGCGGAGCCCAAGAGACCCAGTACTTC. It codes for CASNPPSGAQETQYF.

This rearrangement joins TRBV6-2 or TRBV6-3 to TRBJ2-7; TRBD1 or TRBD2 may be the D gene (5 bases each). Germline V CDR1 and CDR2: MNHEY, SVGEGT. This CDR3 spans 12 amino acids. V lost 8 bases, J lost 0 bases, and 8 bases lay in between. CDR3 protein: CASEGNSYEQYF. The CDR3 DNA reads as TGTGCCAGCGAGGGGAACTCCTACGAGCAGTACTTC.